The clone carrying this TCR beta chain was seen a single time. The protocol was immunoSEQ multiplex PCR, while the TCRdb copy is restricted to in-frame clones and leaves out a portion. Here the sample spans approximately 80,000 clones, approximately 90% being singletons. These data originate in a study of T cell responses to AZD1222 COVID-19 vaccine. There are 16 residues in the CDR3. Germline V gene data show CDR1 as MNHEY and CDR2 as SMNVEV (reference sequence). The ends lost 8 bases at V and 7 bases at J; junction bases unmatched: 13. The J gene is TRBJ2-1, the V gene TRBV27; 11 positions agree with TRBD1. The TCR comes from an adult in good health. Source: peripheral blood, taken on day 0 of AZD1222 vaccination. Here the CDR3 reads CASARSGTGGYNEQFF. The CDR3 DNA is TGTGCCAGCGCACGATCGGGGACAGGGGGTTATAATGAGCAGTTCTTC.